This T cell receptor (beta chain) came from a study of T cells in Graves' hyperthyroidism and ophthalmopathy. Findings and limits, study-wide: Blood also carried most thyroid clonotypes expanded above 0.001. From stable hyperthyroidism, ophthalmopathy was set apart by a 13 V-J model.

Per germline, CDR1 SEHNR and CDR2 FQNEAQ (reference sequence). The V end lost 6 bases, the J end lost 4 bases, and 13 bases lay between the germline ends. This CDR3 has 13 amino acids. This clonotype was observed a few times. Its antigen is not identified. Recently diagnosed hyperthyroidism of less than 2 months' duration affected patients aged 18 to 65. Those patients with uncontrolled infection, other autoimmune disease, pregnancy or lactation were excluded. Researchers took RNA transcripts and amplified the TCR beta CDR3 regions from them. RT-PCR in the first round (using the HTBI primer set) targeted the TCR CDR3. TCRdb reanalysed the multiplex PCR reads using MiXCR and keeps one entry per CDR3 protein. The table shows hundreds of thousands of distinct CDR3 sequences, with about 45% occurring only once.

The receptor's source is a woman aged 18-29 years with Graves' hyperthyroidism. The sample was peripheral blood or thyroid tissue (not recorded which). The chain links TRBV7-9 to TRBJ2-7; no reliable D call. CDR3 residues: CASSYSGVYEQYF. DNA for the CDR3: TGTGCCAGCAGTTACTCGGGCGTGTACGAGCAGTACTTC.